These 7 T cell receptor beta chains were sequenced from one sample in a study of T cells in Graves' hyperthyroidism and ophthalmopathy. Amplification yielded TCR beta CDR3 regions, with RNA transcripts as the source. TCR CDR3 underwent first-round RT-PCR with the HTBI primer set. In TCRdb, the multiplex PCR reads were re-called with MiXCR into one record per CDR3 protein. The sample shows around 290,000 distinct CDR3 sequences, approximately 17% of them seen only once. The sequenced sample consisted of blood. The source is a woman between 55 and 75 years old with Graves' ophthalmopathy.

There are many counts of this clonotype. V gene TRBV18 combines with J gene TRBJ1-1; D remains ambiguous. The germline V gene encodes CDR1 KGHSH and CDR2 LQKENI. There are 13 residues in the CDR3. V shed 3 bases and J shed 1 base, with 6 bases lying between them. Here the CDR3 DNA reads TGTGCCAGCTCACCGCAAGAGAACACTGAAGCTTTCTTT. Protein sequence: CASSPQENTEAFF.

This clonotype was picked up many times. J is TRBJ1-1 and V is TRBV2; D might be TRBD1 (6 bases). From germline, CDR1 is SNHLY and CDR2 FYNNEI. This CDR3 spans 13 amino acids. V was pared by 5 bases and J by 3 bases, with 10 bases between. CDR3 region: CASSPQGYTEAFF. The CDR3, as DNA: TGTGCCAGCAGTCCACAGGGATACACTGAAGCTTTCTTT.

The CDR3 here is CASSQSTLTDTQYF. For the CDR3, the DNA is TGTGCCAGCAGCCAATCGACTCTCACAGATACGCAGTATTTT. The rearrangement joins TRBV4-2 to TRBJ2-3; D is undetermined. Germline CDR1 reads LGHNA; CDR2 reads YNFKEQ. V lost 2 bases and J 2 bases, leaving 8 bases between the germline ends. The length of the CDR3 is 14 residues.

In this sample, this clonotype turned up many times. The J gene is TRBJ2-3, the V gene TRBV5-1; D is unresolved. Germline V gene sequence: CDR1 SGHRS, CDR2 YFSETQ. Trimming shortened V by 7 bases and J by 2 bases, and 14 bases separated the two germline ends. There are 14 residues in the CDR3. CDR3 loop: CASDWALPTDTQYF. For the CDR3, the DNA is TGCGCCAGCGACTGGGCCCTCCCCACAGATACGCAGTATTTT.

The CDR3 loop reads CASSQAVFQGVNTYEQYF. The CDR3, as DNA: TGCGCCAGCAGCCAAGCAGTCTTCCAGGGGGTCAACACCTACGAGCAGTACTTC. The rearrangement uses TRBV4-1 and TRBJ2-7; 7 nucleotides agree with TRBD1. This CDR3 has 18 amino acids. Germline CDR1 MGHRA, CDR2 YSYEKL. The V gene end was trimmed by 1 base and the J gene end by 2 bases; junction bases not matched to a gene: 14.

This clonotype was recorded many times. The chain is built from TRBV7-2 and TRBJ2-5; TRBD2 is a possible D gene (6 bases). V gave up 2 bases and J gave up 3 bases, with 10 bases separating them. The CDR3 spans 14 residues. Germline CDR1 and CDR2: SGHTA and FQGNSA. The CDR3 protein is CASSLHGGEETQYF. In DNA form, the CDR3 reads TGTGCCAGCAGCTTACACGGGGGTGAAGAGACCCAGTACTTC. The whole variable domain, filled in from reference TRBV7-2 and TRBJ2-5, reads GAGVSQSPSNKVTEKGKDVELRCDPISGHTALYWYRQSLGQGLEFLIYFQGNSAPDKSGLPSDRFSAERTGGSVSTLTIQRTQQEDSAVYLCASSLHGGEETQYFGPGTRLLVL.

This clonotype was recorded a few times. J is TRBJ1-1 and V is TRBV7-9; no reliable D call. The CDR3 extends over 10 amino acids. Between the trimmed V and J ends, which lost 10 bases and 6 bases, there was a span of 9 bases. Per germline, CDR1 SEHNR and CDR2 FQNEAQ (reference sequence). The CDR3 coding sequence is TGTGCCATAGTCATGGCTGAAGCTTTCTTT. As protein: CAIVMAEAFF.